This T cell receptor (beta chain) was profiled in a study of CD8+CD57+ T cells in acquired aplastic anemia. Using genomic DNA as the template, TCR beta VDJ and CDR3 profiling was carried out. MiXCR was run by TCRdb on the reads, yielding one entry per CDR3 protein. The sample consists of some 200,000 distinct CDR3 sequences, 61% of them appearing once. CDR3 length: 14 residues. Germline assignment: CDR1 MGHDK and CDR2 SYGVNS. The germline V and J ends were trimmed by 3 bases and 5 bases, with 11 bases remaining between them. The TCR comes from a human donor in good health. This rearrangement joins TRBV25-1 to TRBJ1-5; the D gene is possibly TRBD1 (5 bases). Sequenced sample: sorted CD4+, CD8+, or CD8+CD57+ T cells (not recorded which) from PBMCs. This CDR3 reads CASSENRFYQPQHF. In DNA, the CDR3 is TGTGCCAGCAGTGAGAACAGGTTCTATCAGCCCCAGCATTTT.